The 26 T cell receptor beta chains below come from one sample, sequenced in a study of radiotherapy plus CTLA-4 blockade in lung cancer. Libraries were prepared by immunoSEQ multiplex PCR; TCRdb keeps only in-frame clonotypes and omits some of them. The sample yields just over 60,000 clones, roughly 77% seen once. Sequenced here: peripheral blood, sampled from a patient treated with radiotherapy plus ipilimumab. These receptors were taken from a human donor with non-small cell lung cancer who had a complete response to radiotherapy plus ipilimumab.

The chain is built from TRBV30 and TRBJ2-7, with D hard to call. The V and J ends lost 0 bases and 4 bases respectively, with 7 bases between them. CDR3 length equals 12 residues. CDR1 is GTSNPN and CDR2 is SVGIG in the germline V gene (reference sequence). CDR3 nucleotides: TGTGCCTGGAGTGTGGATCCATACGAGCAGTACGTC. The encoded protein is CAWSVDPYEQYV.

V gene TRBV19 combines with J gene TRBJ2-3; tentatively, D is TRBD1 (6 bases). Per germline, CDR1 LNHDA and CDR2 SQIVND (reference sequence). V lost 5 bases, J lost 3 bases, and 27 bases lay in between. The CDR3 is 19 residues long. CDR3 coding DNA: TGTGCCAGTAGTCCCAACGGAAGAGGGACACCCACGGGGACAGATACGCAGTATTTT. Protein sequence: CASSPNGRGTPTGTDTQYF.

The chain recombines TRBV11-2 with TRBJ1-1, with a weak D call TRBD1 (5 bases). Germline V lookup: CDR1 SGHAT, CDR2 FQNNGV. V gave up 3 bases and J gave up 11 bases, with 16 bases separating them. The CDR3 has 13 residues. This CDR3 is CASSFPAGLYAFF. The CDR3 bases are TGTGCCAGCAGCTTTCCGGCAGGGCTGTATGCTTTCTTT.

CDR3 sequence (DNA): TGTGCCACCAGCAGGGAACAGGGGATAGGGGAGCTGTTTTTT. Translating gives CATSREQGIGELFF. V usage is TRBV15 and J usage is TRBJ2-2; TRBD1 aligns across 7 bases. The CDR3 is made up of 14 amino acids. V lost 3 bases to trimming and J lost 8 bases; unmatched junction nucleotides: 6. The germline V gene has CDR1 LNHNV and CDR2 YYDKDF (reference sequence).

This clone came up a few times. The chain links TRBV18 to TRBJ1-6; 11 positions match TRBD1. With V trimmed by 6 bases and J by 8 bases, 6 bases remained unmatched. From germline, CDR1 is KGHSH and CDR2 LQKENI. The CDR3 sequence is 15 residues long. The CDR3 reads CASSLQDRGHSPLHF. In DNA, the CDR3 is TGTGCCAGCTCGCTCCAGGACAGGGGGCATTCACCCCTCCACTTT.

This rearrangement joins TRBV9 to TRBJ2-5, with 15 nucleotides matching TRBD2. This CDR3 comprises 18 residues. Germline CDR1 and CDR2: SGDLS and YYNGEE. Trimming removed 0 bases from V and 6 bases from J; junction bases left unmatched: 9. Written as DNA, the CDR3 is TGTGCCAGCAGCGTAGCAGGAGGACTAGCGGGGGGGCAGAAGACCCAGTACTTC. It specifies CASSVAGGLAGGQKTQYF.

The chain recombines TRBV5-5 with TRBJ1-2; the match to TRBD1 covers 9 bases. This CDR3 region has 15 residues. Trimming removed 5 bases from V and 7 bases from J; junction bases left unmatched: 12. Germline CDR1 and CDR2: SGHKS and YYEKEE (reference sequence). CDR3 sequence (DNA): TGTGCCAGCAGATCCTCCGGGACAGGGCGCATTGGCTACACCTTC. Protein: CASRSSGTGRIGYTF.

This chain connects TRBV19 to TRBJ2-2, with a possible D match to TRBD1 (6 bases). V lost 5 bases, J lost 6 bases, and 16 bases lay in between. Germline CDR1 reads LNHDA; CDR2 reads SQIVND (reference sequence). This CDR3 contains 15 residues. CDR3: CASSLQGRMSGELFF. The DNA of the CDR3 is TGTGCCAGTAGTCTTCAGGGGCGGATGTCCGGGGAGCTGTTTTTT.

A few counts support this clone. This sequence joins TRBV7-8 and TRBJ1-1; weak D call: TRBD1 (6 bases). Trimming left V 3 bases short and J 4 bases short, with 18 bases between. CDR3 length: 16 amino acids. The germline V gene encodes CDR1 SGHVS and CDR2 FQNEAQ. CDR3 residues: CASSFPGVIGGTEAFF. The CDR3 DNA reads as TGTGCCAGCAGCTTCCCGGGGGTGATAGGGGGCACTGAAGCTTTCTTT.

The chain combines TRBV4-1 with TRBJ2-6; the D gene could be TRBD1 or TRBD2 (6 bases each). Germline V gene data show CDR1 as MGHRA and CDR2 as YSYEKL. The CDR3 is made up of 19 amino acids. V lost 0 bases, J lost 0 bases, and 15 bases lay in between. CDR3 sequence: CASSQDRETGRSGANVLTF. The CDR3 nucleotides read TGCGCCAGCAGCCAAGATCGGGAGACAGGACGCTCTGGGGCCAACGTCCTGACTTTC.

The chain has TRBV7-2 and TRBJ2-7; 7 bases line up with TRBD1. V shed 3 bases, J shed 6 bases, and the junction held 5 bases outside the gene matches. Germline CDR1 SGHTA, CDR2 FQGNSA. CDR3 length: 13 amino acids. CDR3 loop: CASSLDRRAEQYF. In DNA form, the CDR3 reads TGTGCCAGCAGCTTGGACAGGCGGGCCGAGCAGTACTTC.

J is TRBJ2-1 and V is TRBV27, with D possibly TRBD1 on 6 matching bases. Germline V lookup: CDR1 MNHEY, CDR2 SMNVEV (reference sequence). V was clipped by 5 bases and J by 3 bases, with 14 bases between them. The CDR3 runs to 15 residues. The CDR3 loop is CASSPWTVDYNEQFF. The CDR3 bases are TGTGCCAGCAGTCCGTGGACAGTTGACTACAATGAGCAGTTCTTC.

This chain connects TRBV7-2 to TRBJ1-1; D not resolved. Germline values: CDR1 SGHTA, CDR2 FQGNSA. The CDR3 extends over 14 amino acids. Trimming took 2 bases from V and 0 from J, leaving 7 bases between them. The CDR3 region has the DNA TGTGCCAGCAGCTTAAGTACGATGAACACTGAAGCTTTCTTT. Translation gives CASSLSTMNTEAFF. The entire variable domain, with the rest obtained from reference TRBV7-2 and TRBJ1-1, is as follows: GAGVSQSPSNKVTEKGKDVELRCDPISGHTALYWYRQSLGQGLEFLIYFQGNSAPDKSGLPSDRFSAERTGGSVSTLTIQRTQQEDSAVYLCASSLSTMNTEAFFGQGTRLTVV.

V usage is TRBV7-9 and J usage is TRBJ1-2, with 7 nucleotides matching TRBD1. The CDR3 consists of 12 residues. Trimming removed 9 bases from V and 8 bases from J; junction bases left unmatched: 9. The germline V gene encodes CDR1 SEHNR and CDR2 FQNEAQ (reference sequence). CDR3 region: CASTRGQRGYTF. CDR3 DNA: TGTGCCAGTACTAGGGGGCAGCGAGGCTACACCTTC.

This chain uses TRBV4-3 with TRBJ1-1, with 7 positions matching TRBD1. Looked up from germline, CDR1 is LGHNA and CDR2 is YSLEER. V shed 0 bases and J 2 bases; nucleotides not matched to a gene: 9. The CDR3 is 17 amino acids. The CDR3 DNA reads as TGCGCCAGCAGCCAAGATCTTTCGGGACAGACTAACACTGAAGCTTTCTTT. This gives the protein CASSQDLSGQTNTEAFF.

The chain is built from TRBV18 and TRBJ2-7, with D possibly being TRBD1 or TRBD2 (5 bases each). Germline lookup yields CDR1 KGHSH and CDR2 LQKENI. The length of the CDR3 is 14 residues. Trimming removed 0 bases from V and 7 bases from J, with 13 bases in between. The CDR3, as DNA: TGTGCCAGCTCACCACCGGGACGGCTCTTAGAGCAGTACTTC. It translates to CASSPPGRLLEQYF.

The J gene is TRBJ2-7, the V gene TRBV7-2; the D is unclear. The CDR3 extends over 13 amino acids. Germline lookup yields CDR1 SGHTA and CDR2 FQGNSA. Trimming removed 3 bases from V and 2 bases from J, with 8 bases in between. The CDR3 DNA sequence: TGTGCCAGCAGCTTGACTGTTACCTACGAGCAGTACGTC. This sequence encodes CASSLTVTYEQYV.

This chain connects TRBV5-1 to TRBJ2-3, with D maybe TRBD2 (6 bases). The CDR3 is made up of 15 amino acids. Germline V CDR1 and CDR2: SGHRS, YFSETQ. V dropped 2 bases and J dropped 0 bases, with 10 bases sitting between them. CDR3 loop: CASSFPRGSTDTQYF. In DNA, the CDR3 is TGCGCCAGCAGCTTTCCCCGGGGGAGCACAGATACGCAGTATTTT.

The chain combines TRBV27 with TRBJ2-3, with 7 bases fitting TRBD1. Germline assignment: CDR1 MNHEY and CDR2 SMNVEV (reference sequence). The ends lost 2 bases at V and 6 bases at J; junction bases unmatched: 8. The CDR3 runs 15 residues. Here the CDR3 DNA reads TGTGCCAGCAGTTTACGACAGGGTCTCTCCGATACGCAGTATTTT. Protein: CASSLRQGLSDTQYF.

The gene calls are TRBV10-1 and TRBJ2-1, with 11 bases matching TRBD2. Trimming cost V 6 bases and J 3 bases; bases outside gene matches: 7. Looked up from germline, CDR1 is WNHNN and CDR2 is SYGVQD (reference sequence). The CDR3 runs to 16 residues. CDR3 in amino acids: CASSPGLAEGYNEQFF. The CDR3 nucleotides are TGCGCCAGCAGCCCGGGACTAGCGGAAGGCTACAATGAGCAGTTCTTC.

V gene TRBV30 combines with J gene TRBJ2-2; 8 positions agree with TRBD1. CDR1 and CDR2 from the germline V gene are GTSNPN and SVGIG (reference sequence). With 3 bases clipped from V and 6 bases from J, the junction kept 6 bases outside the gene matches. The CDR3 has 14 amino acids. The CDR3 DNA follows: TGTGCCTGGAGCCAGGGGGCGCAGCCCGGGGAGCTGTTTTTT. Translating gives CAWSQGAQPGELFF.

The J gene is TRBJ1-4, the V gene TRBV19; D uncertain. This CDR3 has 11 amino acids. The germline V and J ends were trimmed by 5 bases and 8 bases, with 6 bases remaining between them. CDR1 and CDR2 from the germline V gene are LNHDA and SQIVND (reference sequence). CDR3 region: CASSGGEKLFF. CDR3 nucleotide sequence: TGTGCCAGTAGTGGAGGGGAAAAACTGTTTTTT.

This chain connects TRBV10-1 to TRBJ2-3; 12 bases line up with TRBD2. This CDR3 region has 16 residues. The junction had 2 bases not matched to a gene; V was cut back by 0 bases and J by 4 bases. Looked up from germline, CDR1 is WNHNN and CDR2 is SYGVQD (reference sequence). The CDR3: CASSESASGGADTQYF. The CDR3 DNA reads as TGCGCCAGCAGTGAGTCGGCTAGCGGGGGGGCAGATACGCAGTATTTT.

This clone appeared once. This chain uses TRBV11-2 with TRBJ2-5; 15 nucleotides match TRBD2. Germline V gene data show CDR1 as SGHAT and CDR2 as FQNNGV. The CDR3 covers 16 residues. Germline trimming cut 5 bases from V and 2 bases from J; bases unmatched to any gene: 3. CDR3 DNA sequence: TGTGCCAGCAGCCCAGGACTAGCGGGGGGGCAAGAGACCCAGTACTTC. Residues: CASSPGLAGGQETQYF.

CDR3 nucleotide sequence: TGCGCCAGCAGCCGGCGAGCGGGGGAGAACAATGAGCAGTTCTTC. Its translation is CASSRRAGENNEQFF. The chain recombines TRBV4-1 with TRBJ2-1; TRBD2 aligns across 8 bases. This CDR3 has 15 amino acids. Germline assignment: CDR1 MGHRA and CDR2 YSYEKL. V lost 4 bases to trimming and J lost 5 bases; unmatched junction nucleotides: 7.

The CDR3 DNA sequence: TGTGCCAGCAGCAAACTAGGGATAAAGGAGACCCAGTACTTC. This encodes CASSKLGIKETQYF. This chain connects TRBV21-1 to TRBJ2-5. TRBV21-1 has pseudogene status. This CDR3 has 14 residues.